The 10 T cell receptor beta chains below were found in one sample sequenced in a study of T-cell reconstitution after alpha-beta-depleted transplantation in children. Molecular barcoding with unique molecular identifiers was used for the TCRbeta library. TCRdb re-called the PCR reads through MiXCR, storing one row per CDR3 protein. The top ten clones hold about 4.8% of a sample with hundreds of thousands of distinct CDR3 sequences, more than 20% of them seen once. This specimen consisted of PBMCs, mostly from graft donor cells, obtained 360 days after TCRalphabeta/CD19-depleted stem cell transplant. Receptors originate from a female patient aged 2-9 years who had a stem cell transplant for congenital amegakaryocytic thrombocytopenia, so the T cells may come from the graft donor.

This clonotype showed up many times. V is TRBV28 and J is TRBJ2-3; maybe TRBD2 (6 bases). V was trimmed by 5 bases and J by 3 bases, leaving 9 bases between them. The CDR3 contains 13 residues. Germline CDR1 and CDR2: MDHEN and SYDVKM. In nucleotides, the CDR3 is TGTGCCAGCAGTCCCGGGGGTACAGATACGCAGTATTTT. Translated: CASSPGGTDTQYF.

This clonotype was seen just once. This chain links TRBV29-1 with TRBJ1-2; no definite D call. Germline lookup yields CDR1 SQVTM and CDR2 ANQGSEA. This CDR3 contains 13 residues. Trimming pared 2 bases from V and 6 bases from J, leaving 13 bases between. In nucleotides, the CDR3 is TGCAGCGTTGAATTGGCAGGTTGGGATGGCTACACCTTC. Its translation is CSVELAGWDGYTF.

The CDR3 DNA reads as TGCAGTGCTAGGGGGGATTCCAAAAACATTCAGTACTTC. This translates into CSARGDSKNIQYF. J is TRBJ2-4 and V is TRBV20-1; D may correspond to TRBD1 or TRBD2 (5 bases each). This CDR3 has 13 amino acids. V lost 3 bases and J lost 2, with 8 bases in between. CDR1 is DFQATT, CDR2 SNEGSKA, per germline (reference sequence).

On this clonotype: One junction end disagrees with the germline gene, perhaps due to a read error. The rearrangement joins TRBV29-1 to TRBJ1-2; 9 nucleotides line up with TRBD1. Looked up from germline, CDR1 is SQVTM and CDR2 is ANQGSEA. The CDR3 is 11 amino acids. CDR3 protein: CSVEDGTGYFF. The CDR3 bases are TGCAGCGTTGAAGATGGGACAGGGTATTTCTTC.

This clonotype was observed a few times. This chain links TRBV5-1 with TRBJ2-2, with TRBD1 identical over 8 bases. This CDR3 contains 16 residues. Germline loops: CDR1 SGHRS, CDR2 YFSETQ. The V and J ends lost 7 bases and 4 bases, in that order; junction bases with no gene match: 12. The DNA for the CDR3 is TGCGCCAGCTGTCCCCGCGGACAGGGCGTCACCGGGGAGCTGTTTTTT. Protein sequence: CASCPRGQGVTGELFF.

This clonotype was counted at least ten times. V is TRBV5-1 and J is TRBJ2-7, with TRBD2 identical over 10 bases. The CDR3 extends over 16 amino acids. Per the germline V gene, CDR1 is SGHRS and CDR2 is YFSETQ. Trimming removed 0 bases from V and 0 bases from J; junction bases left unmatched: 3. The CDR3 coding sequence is TGCGCCAGCAGCTTGGGACTAGCGGGTAGCTCCTACGAGCAGTACTTC. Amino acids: CASSLGLAGSSYEQYF.

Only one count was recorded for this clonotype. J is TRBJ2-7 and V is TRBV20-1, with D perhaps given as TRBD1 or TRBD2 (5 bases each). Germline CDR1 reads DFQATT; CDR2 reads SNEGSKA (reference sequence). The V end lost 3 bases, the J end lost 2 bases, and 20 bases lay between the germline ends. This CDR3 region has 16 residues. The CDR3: CSARDKAGTLTYEQYF. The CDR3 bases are TGCAGTGCTAGGGACAAGGCAGGGACCCTTACCTACGAGCAGTACTTC.

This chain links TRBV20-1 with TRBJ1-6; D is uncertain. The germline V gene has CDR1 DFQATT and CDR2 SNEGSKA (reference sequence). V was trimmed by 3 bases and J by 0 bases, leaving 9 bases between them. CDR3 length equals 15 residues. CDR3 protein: CSASLQSSYNSPLHF. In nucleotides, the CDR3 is TGCAGTGCTAGTCTGCAGAGCTCCTATAATTCACCCCTCCACTTT.

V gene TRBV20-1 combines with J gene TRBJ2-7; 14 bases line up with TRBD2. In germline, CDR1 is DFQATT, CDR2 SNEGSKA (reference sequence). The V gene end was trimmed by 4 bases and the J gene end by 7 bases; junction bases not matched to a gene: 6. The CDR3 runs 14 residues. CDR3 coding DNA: TGCAGTGCTACCGGGACTAGCGGGAGTGGGGAGCAGTACTTC. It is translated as CSATGTSGSGEQYF.

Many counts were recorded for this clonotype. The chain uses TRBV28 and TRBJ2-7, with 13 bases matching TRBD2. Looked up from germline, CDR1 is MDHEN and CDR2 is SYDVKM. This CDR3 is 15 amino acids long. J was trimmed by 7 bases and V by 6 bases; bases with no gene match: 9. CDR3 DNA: TGTGCCAGCAGCCCGGGACTAGCGGGGAGTAGGGAGCAGTACTTC. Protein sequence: CASSPGLAGSREQYF.